Described below is a single T cell receptor (beta chain) sequence and its context. The antigen is undetermined. The assay was immunoSEQ multiplex PCR, and TCRdb's table has in-frame clones only and misses some. Counted here are about 2.3 million clones, about 90% occurring once; the ten biggest clones make up 0.37%. The data were obtained in a study of shared clonotypes between healthy human individuals. Study-wide findings and caveats: Collection of samples was limited to blood; tissue repertoires likely differ. Sequencing depth was a factor that was expected to affect clonotype sharing among donors.

V shed 6 bases and J shed 8 bases, with 16 bases lying between them. The CDR3 has 13 amino acids. Germline V gives CDR1 MNHNS, CDR2 SASEGT. J is TRBJ1-2 and V is TRBV6-1, with TRBD1 as a possible D gene (5 bases). The clonotype originates from a man aged 18 to 29 in good health. Some clones in this sample may be carry-over from other donors' samples. Sequencing was carried out using naive CD4+ T cells from PBMCs. Subset specified: CD45RA+ positively selected. The CDR3 bases are TGTGCCAGCAGGGGACGAGGGACGGGCGGCTACACCTTC. Translation gives CASRGRGTGGYTF.